This note documents a single T cell receptor beta chain sequence. Its specificity is unknown. This record belongs to a study of cytomegalovirus exposure and HLA in healthy donors. About the research overall: According to later analysis, the same platform produced the approximately 120 validation and about 700 first-cohort repertoires. Findings and limits, study-wide: Most TCR sequences were rare, but some public TCRs occurred in many donors. Reports indicated that the classifier achieved high specificity and sensitivity in diagnosing cytomegalovirus status.

The repertoire was sequenced with immunoSEQ multiplex PCR; TCRdb's copy has only in-frame clones and lacks some. This table has hundreds of thousands of clones, less than 90% appearing once. Separation from the approximately 690-subject first cohort characterized the roughly 120-subject validation cohort, to which the donors belonged. The receptor comes from a man aged 18-30 years in good health and CMV-seropositive. Specimen: PBMCs.

In nucleotides, the CDR3 is TGTGCCAGCAGCCTAACATTCGGGGTATCTGGGGCCAACGTCCTGACTTTC. This gives the protein CASSLTFGVSGANVLTF. The chain joins TRBV28 to TRBJ2-6; possible D gene TRBD2, 5 bases. The CDR3 length is 17 residues. CDR1 and CDR2 (germline): MDHEN, SYDVKM. V was trimmed by 6 bases and J by 1 base, leaving 16 bases between them.